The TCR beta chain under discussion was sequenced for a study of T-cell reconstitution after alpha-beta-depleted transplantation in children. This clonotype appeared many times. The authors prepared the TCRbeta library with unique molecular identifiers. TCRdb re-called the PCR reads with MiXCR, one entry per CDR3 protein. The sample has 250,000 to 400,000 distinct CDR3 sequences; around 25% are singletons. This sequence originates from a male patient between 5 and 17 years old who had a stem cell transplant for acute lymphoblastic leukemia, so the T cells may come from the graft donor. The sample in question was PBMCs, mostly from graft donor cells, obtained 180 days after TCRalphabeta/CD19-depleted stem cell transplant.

CDR3 amino acids: CASSSHGRDQETQYF. DNA of the CDR3: TGTGCCAGCAGTTCTCATGGGAGGGATCAAGAGACCCAGTACTTC. This sequence joins TRBV12-3 or TRBV12-4 and TRBJ2-5, with 7 bases fitting TRBD2. The V and J ends lost 4 bases and 2 bases, in that order; junction bases with no gene match: 7. CDR3 length equals 15 residues.